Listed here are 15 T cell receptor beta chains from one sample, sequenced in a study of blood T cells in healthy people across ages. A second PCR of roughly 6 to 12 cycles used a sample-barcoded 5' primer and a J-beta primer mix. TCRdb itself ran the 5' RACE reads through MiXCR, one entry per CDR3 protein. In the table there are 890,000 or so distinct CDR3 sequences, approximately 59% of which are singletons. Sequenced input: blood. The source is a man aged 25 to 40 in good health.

As DNA, the CDR3 is TGTGCCAGCAGCCAAGGGGAGCGAGCGGGGGGAACTTACAATGAGCAGTTCTTC. It codes for CASSQGERAGGTYNEQFF. The chain recombines TRBV4-2 with TRBJ2-1, with 9 positions matching TRBD2. Germline V gene lookup returns CDR1 LGHNA and CDR2 YNFKEQ. The junction had 11 bases not matched to a gene; V was cut back by 1 base and J by 4 bases. CDR3 length equals 18 residues.

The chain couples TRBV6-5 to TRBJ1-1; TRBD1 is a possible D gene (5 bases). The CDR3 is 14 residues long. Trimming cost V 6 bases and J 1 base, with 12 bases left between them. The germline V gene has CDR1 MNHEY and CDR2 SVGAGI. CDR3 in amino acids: CASRPNRRNTEAFF. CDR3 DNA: TGTGCCAGCAGACCTAACAGGAGGAACACTGAAGCTTTCTTT.

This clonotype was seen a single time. The CDR3 DNA reads as TGCGCCAGCAGCCAAGGAAGAGCGGCTAGCACAGATACGCAGTATTTT. It codes for CASSQGRAASTDTQYF. The chain links TRBV4-3 to TRBJ2-3; a possible D gene is TRBD2 (5 bases). Trimming pared 1 base from V and 0 bases from J, leaving 11 bases between. The CDR3 consists of 16 residues. The germline gives CDR1 LGHNA, CDR2 YSLEER.

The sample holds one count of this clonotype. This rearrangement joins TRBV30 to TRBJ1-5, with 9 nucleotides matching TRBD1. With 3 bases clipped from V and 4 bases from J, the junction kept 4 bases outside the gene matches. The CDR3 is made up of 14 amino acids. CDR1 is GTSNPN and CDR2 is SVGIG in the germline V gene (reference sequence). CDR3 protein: CAWSPGQGNQPQHF. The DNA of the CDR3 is TGTGCCTGGAGCCCCGGACAGGGGAATCAGCCCCAGCATTTT.

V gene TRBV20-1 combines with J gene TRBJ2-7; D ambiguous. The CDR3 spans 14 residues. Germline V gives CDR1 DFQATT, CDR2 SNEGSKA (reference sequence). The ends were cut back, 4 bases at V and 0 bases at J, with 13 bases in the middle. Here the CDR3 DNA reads TGCAGTGCTACTGACAACCTCAGCTCCTACGAGCAGTACTTC. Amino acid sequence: CSATDNLSSYEQYF.

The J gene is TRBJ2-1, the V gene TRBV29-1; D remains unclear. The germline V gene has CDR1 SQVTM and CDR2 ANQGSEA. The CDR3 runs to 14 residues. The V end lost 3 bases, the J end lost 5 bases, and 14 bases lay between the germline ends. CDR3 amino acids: CSVDRGARHNEQFF. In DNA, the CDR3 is TGCAGCGTTGATCGCGGAGCCCGTCACAATGAGCAGTTCTTC.

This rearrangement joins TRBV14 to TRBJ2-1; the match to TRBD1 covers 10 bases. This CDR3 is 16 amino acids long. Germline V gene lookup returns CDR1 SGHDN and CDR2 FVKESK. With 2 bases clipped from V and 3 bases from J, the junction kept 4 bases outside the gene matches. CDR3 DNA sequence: TGTGCCAGCAGCCAATACCGGGACAGGGGCTACAATGAGCAGTTCTTC. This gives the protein CASSQYRDRGYNEQFF.

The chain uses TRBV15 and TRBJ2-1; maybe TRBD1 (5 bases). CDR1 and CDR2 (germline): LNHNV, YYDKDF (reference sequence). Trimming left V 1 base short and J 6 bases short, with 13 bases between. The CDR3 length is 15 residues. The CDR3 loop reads CATSRVVAGPNEQFF. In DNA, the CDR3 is TGTGCCACCAGCAGAGTGGTGGCAGGGCCCAATGAGCAGTTCTTC.

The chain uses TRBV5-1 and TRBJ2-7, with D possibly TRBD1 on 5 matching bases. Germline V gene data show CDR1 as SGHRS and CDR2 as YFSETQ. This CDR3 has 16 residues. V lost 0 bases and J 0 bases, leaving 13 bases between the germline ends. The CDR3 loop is CASSLAGDSHSYEQYF. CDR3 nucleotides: TGCGCCAGCAGCTTGGCCGGTGACAGCCACTCCTACGAGCAGTACTTC.

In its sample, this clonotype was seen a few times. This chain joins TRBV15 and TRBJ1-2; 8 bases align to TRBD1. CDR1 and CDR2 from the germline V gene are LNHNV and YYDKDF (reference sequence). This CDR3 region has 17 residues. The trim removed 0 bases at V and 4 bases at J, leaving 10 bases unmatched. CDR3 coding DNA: TGTGCCACCAGCAGAGATCCCCCCCCGGACAGGGTCTATGGCTACACCTTC. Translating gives CATSRDPPPDRVYGYTF. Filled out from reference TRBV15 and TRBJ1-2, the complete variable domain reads DAMVIQNPRYQVTQFGKPVTLSCSQTLNHNVMYWYQQKSSQAPKLLFHYYDKDFNNEADTPDNFQSRRPNTSFCFLDIRSPGLGDTAMYLCATSRDPPPDRVYGYTFGSGTRLTVV.

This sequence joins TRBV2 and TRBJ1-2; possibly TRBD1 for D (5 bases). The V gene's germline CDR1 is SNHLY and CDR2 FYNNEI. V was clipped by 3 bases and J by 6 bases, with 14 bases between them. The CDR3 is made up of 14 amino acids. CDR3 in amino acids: CASSEGPRGDGYTF. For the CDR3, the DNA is TGTGCCAGCAGTGAGGGACCCCGAGGAGATGGCTACACCTTC.

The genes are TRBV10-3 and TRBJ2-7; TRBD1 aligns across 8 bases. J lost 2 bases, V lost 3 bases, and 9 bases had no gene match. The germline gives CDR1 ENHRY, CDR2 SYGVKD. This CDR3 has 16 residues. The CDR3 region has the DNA TGTGCCATCAGTGATACGGAACAGGGGGGCCCCTACGAGCAGTACTTC. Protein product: CAISDTEQGGPYEQYF.

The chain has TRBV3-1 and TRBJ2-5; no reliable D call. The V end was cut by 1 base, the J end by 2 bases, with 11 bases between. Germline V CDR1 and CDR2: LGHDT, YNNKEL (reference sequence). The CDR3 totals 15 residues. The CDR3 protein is CASSQVMTLQETQYF. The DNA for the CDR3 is TGTGCCAGCAGCCAAGTAATGACCCTTCAAGAGACCCAGTACTTC.

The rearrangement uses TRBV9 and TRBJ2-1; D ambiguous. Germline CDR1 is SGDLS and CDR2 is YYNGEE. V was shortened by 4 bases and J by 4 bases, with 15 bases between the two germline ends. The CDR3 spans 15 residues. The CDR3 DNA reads TGTGCCAGCAGCACCAACAGCGCCGGGTACAATGAGCAGTTCTTC. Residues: CASSTNSAGYNEQFF.

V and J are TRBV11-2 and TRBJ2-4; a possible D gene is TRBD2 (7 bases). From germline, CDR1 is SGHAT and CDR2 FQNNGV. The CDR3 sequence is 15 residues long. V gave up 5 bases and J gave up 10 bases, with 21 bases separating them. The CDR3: CASSGGAGRSGIQYF. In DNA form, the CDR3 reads TGTGCCAGCAGCGGGGGGGCGGGCAGGTCTGGGATTCAGTACTTC.